This T cell receptor beta chain was sequenced in a study of blood T cell repertoires in COVID-19. Across the whole study: Specimens from acute and convalescent COVID-19 originated in the United States, Italy and Spain. T cells, B-cell-depleted T cells, or PBMCs provided the cDNA or gDNA that served as material.

Per the original data handling: Scientists estimated how many nucleated cells there were by amplifying reference gene primers. Here immunoSEQ multiplex PCR was the method, and the copy in TCRdb shows in-frame clones only, minus some. That table is the source of V, J and clone size, and D and trimming were worked out from the DNA. This sample has around 700,000 clones, with more than 80% found just once. Input material: peripheral blood. This receptor was identified in a woman aged 18-30 years with acute or convalescent COVID-19.

Here the CDR3 reads CATQGRNEKLFF. CDR3 nucleotide sequence: TGTGCCACACAGGGGCGGAATGAAAAACTGTTTTTT. The J gene is TRBJ1-4, the V gene TRBV19, with 7 bases that match TRBD1. V lost 10 bases, J lost 5 bases, and 4 bases stayed unmatched. The CDR3 covers 12 residues. Germline values: CDR1 LNHDA, CDR2 SQIVND (reference sequence).